The source of this T cell receptor beta chain is a study of T cell clonality in common variable immunodeficiency. TCRdb's copy holds only in-frame clones and misses some; the assay was immunoSEQ multiplex PCR. Listed here are roughly 42,000 clones without any singletons, the top ten holding approximately 2.2%. This CDR3 spans 14 amino acids. Losses at the gene ends were 3 bases for V and 5 bases for J; bases not matched to a gene: 6. Germline CDR1 reads SGHRS; CDR2 reads YFSETQ. Note on this clone: The antigen remains unidentified. The CDR3 end lies 3 residues beyond the end of the read and is filled in from the germline J gene.

Study observations and caveats: Reportedly, TCR beta sequences from common variable immunodeficiency showed fewer deletions and N-nucleotide insertions.

The source material was peripheral blood mononuclear cells. The rearrangement joins TRBV5-1 to TRBJ2-5; 8 positions agree with TRBD1. This receptor was obtained from a person aged 18-70 years in good health. The CDR3 is CASSSNDRGETQYF. The DNA read from the CDR3 is TGCGCCAGCAGCTCAAATGACAGGGGCGAGACC.